What follows are 9 T cell receptor beta chains derived from one specimen sequenced in a study of CD8+ T cells in alopecia areata. The sequencing template was cDNA reverse transcribed from extracted RNA. Clones were sequenced by immunoSEQ multiplex PCR, and TCRdb holds only the in-frame ones, with some missing. The sample lists around 190,000 clones, roughly 56% seen once, with approximately 4.9% in the top ten. Sequencing input: CD8+ T cells sorted from blood. The receptors stem from a human donor in good health.

The chain links TRBV13 to TRBJ1-1; D gene unclear. This CDR3 has 11 amino acids. Germline-derived CDR1 and CDR2 are PRHDT and FYEKMQ (reference sequence). The germline V and J ends were trimmed by 2 bases and 7 bases, with 5 bases remaining between them. CDR3 residues: CASSLLGEAFF. The CDR3 nucleotides are TGTGCCAGCAGCTTACTGGGTGAAGCTTTCTTT.

The CDR3 protein is CASLQGADEAFF. CDR3 DNA: TGTGCCAGTCTACAGGGGGCCGATGAAGCTTTCTTT. The gene calls are TRBV19 and TRBJ1-1; the match to TRBD1 covers 9 bases. Germline trimming cut 8 bases from V and 7 bases from J; bases unmatched to any gene: 5. Germline CDR1 and CDR2: LNHDA and SQIVND (reference sequence). The CDR3 covers 12 residues.

The chain carries TRBV15 and TRBJ1-3; D is unclear. Trimming removed 6 bases from V and 0 bases from J, with 9 bases in between. Germline V gene data show CDR1 as LNHNV and CDR2 as YYDKDF (reference sequence). This CDR3 has 14 residues. CDR3: CATSSSASGNTIYF. The CDR3 bases are TGTGCCACCAGTTCTAGCGCCTCTGGAAACACCATATATTTT. Full variable domain (outside the CDR3, taken from reference TRBV15 and TRBJ1-3): DAMVIQNPRYQVTQFGKPVTLSCSQTLNHNVMYWYQQKSSQAPKLLFHYYDKDFNNEADTPDNFQSRRPNTSFCFLDIRSPGLGDTAMYLCATSSSASGNTIYFGEGSWLTVV.

The chain recombines TRBV11-2 with TRBJ2-5; D uncertain. Trimming took 4 bases from V and 4 from J, leaving 4 bases between them. The germline CDR1 and CDR2 sequences are SGHAT and FQNNGV. CDR3 size: 11 residues. For the CDR3, the DNA is TGTGCCAGCAGCTCTGGAGAGACCCAGTACTTC. Its translation: CASSSGETQYF.

This clone was seen more than once but under ten times. The chain has TRBV9 and TRBJ1-2; no firm D call. V lost 3 bases and J 3 bases, leaving 12 bases between the germline ends. This CDR3 has 14 residues. Germline assignment: CDR1 SGDLS and CDR2 YYNGEE. The CDR3 spells CASSGLIQDYGYTF. For the CDR3, the DNA is TGTGCCAGCAGCGGTTTGATTCAGGACTATGGCTACACCTTC.

The chain carries TRBV15 and TRBJ1-6; D uncertain. CDR3 size: 17 residues. Germline V gene data show CDR1 as LNHNV and CDR2 as YYDKDF (reference sequence). V lost 0 bases to trimming and J lost 9 bases, with 18 bases between them. In DNA form, the CDR3 reads TGTGCCACCAGCAGAGATGAGCGGCGGGGAGAGGGTTCACCCCTCCACTTT. It specifies CATSRDERRGEGSPLHF.

This chain joins TRBV27 and TRBJ1-5; D not resolved. The CDR3 has 15 amino acids. In germline, CDR1 is MNHEY, CDR2 SMNVEV (reference sequence). The V gene lost 4 bases and the J gene lost 3 bases, with 13 bases spanning the gap. The CDR3 reads CASSSGFRSNQPQHF. The CDR3 bases are TGTGCCAGCAGTTCCGGTTTCCGCTCCAATCAGCCCCAGCATTTT.

Written as DNA, the CDR3 is TGTGCCAGCACACTTCAGATACCGAACACTGAAGCTTTCTTT. The encoded protein is CASTLQIPNTEAFF. The genes are TRBV7-9 and TRBJ1-1; D is unresolved. From germline, CDR1 is SEHNR and CDR2 FQNEAQ (reference sequence). Trimming took 7 bases from V and 1 from J, leaving 13 bases between them. This CDR3 spans 14 amino acids. The variable domain in full, completed from reference TRBV7-9 and TRBJ1-1, reads DTGVSQNPRHKITKRGQNVTFRCDPISEHNRLYWYRQTLGQGPEFLTYFQNEAQLEKSRLLSDRFSAERPKGSFSTLEIQRTEQGDSAMYLCASTLQIPNTEAFFGQGTRLTVV.

The chain links TRBV4-2 to TRBJ1-2; D is unclear. The ends were cut back, 1 base at V and 5 bases at J, with 11 bases in the middle. This CDR3 comprises 14 residues. The germline CDR1 and CDR2 sequences are LGHNA and YNFKEQ. The CDR3 spells CASSQVGSDYGYTF. The DNA of the CDR3 is TGTGCCAGCAGCCAAGTGGGGTCTGATTATGGCTACACCTTC.